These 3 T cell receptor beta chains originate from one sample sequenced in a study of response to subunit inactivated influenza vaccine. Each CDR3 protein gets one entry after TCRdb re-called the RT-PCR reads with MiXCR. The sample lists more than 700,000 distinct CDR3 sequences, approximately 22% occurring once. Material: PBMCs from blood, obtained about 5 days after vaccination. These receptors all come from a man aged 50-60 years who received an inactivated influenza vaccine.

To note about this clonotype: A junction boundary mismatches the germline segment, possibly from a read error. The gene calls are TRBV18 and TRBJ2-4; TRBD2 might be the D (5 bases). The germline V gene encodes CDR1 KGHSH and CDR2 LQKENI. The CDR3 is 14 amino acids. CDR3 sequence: CASSPRSGKKIQYF. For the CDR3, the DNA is TGTGCCAGCTCACCCCGATCGGGAAAAAAGATTCAGTACTTC. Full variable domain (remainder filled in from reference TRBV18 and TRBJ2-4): NAGVMQNPRHLVRRRGQEARLRCSPMKGHSHVYWYRQLPEEGLKFMVYLQKENIIDESGMPKERFSAEFPKEGPSILRIQQVVRGDSAAYFCASSPRSGKKIQYFGAGTRLSVL.

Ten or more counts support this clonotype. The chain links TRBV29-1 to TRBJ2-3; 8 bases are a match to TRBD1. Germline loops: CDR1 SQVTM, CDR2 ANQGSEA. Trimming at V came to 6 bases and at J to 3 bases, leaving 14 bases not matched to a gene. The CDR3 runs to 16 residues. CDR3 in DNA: TGCAGCGTGCATAACCGTTACGACAGGGGTACAGATACGCAGTATTTT. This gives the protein CSVHNRYDRGTDTQYF.

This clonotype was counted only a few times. CDR3 in DNA: TGTGCCACCAGCAGAGATGTGAAGACCGGGGAGCTGTTTTTT. This codes for CATSRDVKTGELFF. V gene TRBV15 combines with J gene TRBJ2-2; no clear D. CDR1 is LNHNV and CDR2 is YYDKDF in the germline V gene (reference sequence). V lost 0 bases to trimming and J lost 5 bases, with 7 bases between them. The CDR3 consists of 14 residues.